This T cell receptor (beta chain) originates from a study of monozygotic twins with inflammatory bowel disease. In eight separate reactions per sample, cDNA was generated. No DNA is given; TCRdb re-called the 5' RACE reads and lists each CDR3 protein once. This repertoire includes about 160,000 distinct CDR3 sequences. The CDR3 covers 17 residues. Germline V CDR1 and CDR2: MNHEY, SMNVEV (reference sequence). Whole-study results and caveats: Separate T cell subtypes could not be resolved from one another. The existence of one strong signal or clonotype linked to IBD lacked support.

In the case of this clonotype: Its specificity is not known.

The source material was blood. This clonotype originated in a human donor with ulcerative colitis or Crohn's disease, or a healthy co-twin of an affected twin (not recorded which). The rearrangement uses TRBV27 and TRBJ2-3; the TRBD2 assignment by TCRdb is unverifiable without DNA. CDR3 amino acids: CASRQIAGGPSTDTQYF.